Shown below are 18 T cell receptor beta chains from a single sample sequenced in a study of response to subunit inactivated influenza vaccine. TCRdb reprocessed the RT-PCR reads via MiXCR and lists one record per CDR3 protein. The sample lists 500,000 to 600,000 distinct CDR3 sequences, 6% to 9% occurring once. This material consisted of PBMCs from blood, taken around 25 months after vaccination. These receptors all come from a man aged 50-75 years who received an inactivated influenza vaccine.

This chain uses TRBV7-2 with TRBJ2-7; D is uncertain. CDR3 length: 14 amino acids. Germline CDR1 and CDR2: SGHTA and FQGNSA. V was trimmed by 6 bases and J by 4 bases, leaving 16 bases between them. Written as DNA, the CDR3 is TGTGCCAGCAGACCAAATCGTAATTCTTACGAGCAGTACTTC. Translated: CASRPNRNSYEQYF. The full variable domain, its missing parts supplied by reference TRBV7-2 and TRBJ2-7, is GAGVSQSPSNKVTEKGKDVELRCDPISGHTALYWYRQSLGQGLEFLIYFQGNSAPDKSGLPSDRFSAERTGGSVSTLTIQRTQQEDSAVYLCASRPNRNSYEQYFGPGTRLTVT.

The V and J genes are TRBV5-1 and TRBJ1-1; D call uncertain. Germline-derived CDR1 and CDR2 are SGHRS and YFSETQ. The CDR3 is 15 residues long. The germline V and J ends were trimmed by 0 bases and 3 bases, with 12 bases remaining between them. CDR3 in amino acids: CASSLAGQRDTEAFF. CDR3 nucleotide sequence: TGCGCCAGCAGCTTGGCCGGGCAGCGGGACACTGAAGCTTTCTTT.

This clonotype was found many times. A junction boundary mismatches the germline segment, possibly from a read error. CDR3 nucleotide sequence: TGTGCCAGCAGTTTAGCAGGCTATAGCAATCAGCCCCAGCATTTT. It translates to CASSLAGYSNQPQHF. This chain uses TRBV5-1 with TRBJ1-5, with unresolved D. Germline V lookup: CDR1 SGHRS, CDR2 YFSETQ. The CDR3 is 15 amino acids.

The sample holds many counts of this clonotype. The chain recombines TRBV18 with TRBJ2-2; TRBD2 matches at 9 bases. Germline V CDR1 and CDR2: KGHSH, LQKENI. The CDR3 covers 15 residues. Germline trimming cut 6 bases from V and 5 bases from J; bases unmatched to any gene: 7. This CDR3 reads CASSSGGRRTGELFF. The CDR3 DNA is TGTGCCAGCTCGAGCGGGGGGCGAAGGACCGGGGAGCTGTTTTTT. The full variable domain, its missing parts supplied by reference TRBV18 and TRBJ2-2, is NAGVMQNPRHLVRRRGQEARLRCSPMKGHSHVYWYRQLPEEGLKFMVYLQKENIIDESGMPKERFSAEFPKEGPSILRIQQVVRGDSAAYFCASSSGGRRTGELFFGEGSRLTVL.

The gene calls are TRBV3-1 and TRBJ2-2; 7 nucleotides agree with TRBD2. The CDR3 has 16 residues. CDR1 is LGHDT and CDR2 is YNNKEL in the germline V gene (reference sequence). Trimming took 1 base from V and 5 from J; bases not matched to a gene: 7. In DNA, the CDR3 is TGTGCCAGCAGCCAAGGAGCCGGGACTATTACCGGGGAGCTGTTTTTT. Translating gives CASSQGAGTITGELFF. Combining the CDR3 with reference TRBV3-1 and TRBJ2-2 gives the whole variable domain DTAVSQTPKYLVTQMGNDKSIKCEQNLGHDTMYWYKQDSKKFLKIMFSYNNKELIINETVPNRFSPKSPDKAHLNLHINSLELGDSAVYFCASSQGAGTITGELFFGEGSRLTVL.

The V call is TRBV5-4, the J call TRBJ2-7; the D is unclear. There are 13 residues in the CDR3. V lost 0 bases and J lost 6, with 10 bases in between. CDR1 is SGHNT, CDR2 YYREEE, per germline (reference sequence). CDR3 in amino acids: CASSLESAAEQYF. The CDR3 nucleotides are TGTGCCAGCAGCTTGGAATCGGCAGCCGAGCAGTACTTC.

This chain links TRBV2 with TRBJ1-3; the D gene is possibly TRBD1 (5 bases). V was cut by 4 bases and J by 4 bases, with 11 bases left in between. The CDR3 totals 14 residues. Germline CDR1 is SNHLY and CDR2 is FYNNEI. The CDR3 here is CASSVPGLGNTIYF. Written as DNA, the CDR3 is TGTGCCAGCAGTGTGCCGGGACTGGGAAACACCATATATTTT.

This clonotype was observed at least ten times. V is TRBV11-1 and J is TRBJ2-2, with D possibly being TRBD1 (6 bases). The CDR3 is made up of 16 amino acids. Germline-derived CDR1 and CDR2 are SGHAT and FQDESV (reference sequence). V lost 5 bases to trimming and J lost 0 bases, with 13 bases between them. CDR3 residues: CASSPLRGANTGELFF. CDR3 coding DNA: TGTGCCAGCAGCCCCCTCAGGGGCGCGAACACCGGGGAGCTGTTTTTT.

This clonotype was seen a handful of times. This chain joins TRBV29-1 and TRBJ1-1; 8 nucleotides agree with TRBD1. Germline V gives CDR1 SQVTM, CDR2 ANQGSEA. Unmatched junction bases numbered 7, after V lost 6 bases and J lost 4 bases. CDR3 size: 13 residues. CDR3 in amino acids: CSVGGQAATEAFF. CDR3 DNA sequence: TGCAGCGTGGGGGGACAGGCGGCCACTGAAGCTTTCTTT. The whole variable domain, filled in from reference TRBV29-1 and TRBJ1-1, reads SAVISQKPSRDICQRGTSLTIQCQVDSQVTMMFWYRQQPGQSLTLIATANQGSEATYESGFVIDKFPISRPNLTFSTLTVSNMSPEDSSIYLCSVGGQAATEAFFGQGTRLTVV.

This clonotype has at least ten counts. The chain couples TRBV12-3 or TRBV12-4 to TRBJ2-5; 7 bases are shared with TRBD2. The CDR3 has 15 residues. With 2 bases clipped from V and 2 bases from J, the junction kept 5 bases outside the gene matches. In nucleotides, the CDR3 is TGTGCCAGCAGTTTACAGCGGGGTAAACAAGAGACCCAGTACTTC. Its translation is CASSLQRGKQETQYF.

The V and J genes are TRBV29-1 and TRBJ1-1; D remains ambiguous. Trimming removed 3 bases at V and 0 bases at J, with 8 bases between. CDR3 length: 13 amino acids. Germline V gene lookup returns CDR1 SQVTM and CDR2 ANQGSEA. In DNA form, the CDR3 reads TGCAGCGTTGAGACGGATCTGAACACTGAAGCTTTCTTT. Translation: CSVETDLNTEAFF.

This clonotype has more than one count but fewer than ten. The chain employs TRBV5-1 and TRBJ2-7; D gene ambiguous. The CDR3 length is 16 residues. Trimming stripped 1 base from V and 2 bases from J, with 16 bases between. In germline, CDR1 is SGHRS, CDR2 YFSETQ. The CDR3 loop reads CASSLSPVRTTYEQYF. CDR3 sequence (DNA): TGCGCCAGCAGCTTGTCGCCGGTCCGTACCACCTACGAGCAGTACTTC.

This chain joins TRBV11-1 and TRBJ2-1; D is possibly TRBD1 or TRBD2 (5 bases each). Germline CDR1 SGHAT, CDR2 FQDESV (reference sequence). The V end lost 4 bases, the J end lost 7 bases, and 17 bases lay between the germline ends. There are 15 residues in the CDR3. The CDR3 spells CASSSRGRALNEQFF. CDR3 DNA sequence: TGTGCCAGCAGCTCACGGGGACGAGCCCTAAATGAGCAGTTCTTC.

In this sample, this clonotype turned up many times. As DNA, the CDR3 is TGCAGTGCTATGGGGGGGGGGTCAGATACGCAGTATTTT. Translated: CSAMGGGSDTQYF. The chain carries TRBV20-1 and TRBJ2-3, with TRBD2 identical over 7 bases. Germline values: CDR1 DFQATT, CDR2 SNEGSKA (reference sequence). Unmatched junction bases numbered 5, after V lost 4 bases and J lost 4 bases. CDR3 size: 13 residues.

Only a few counts were recorded for this clonotype. The chain employs TRBV4-2 and TRBJ2-5; D possibly corresponds to TRBD1 (5 bases). The CDR3 runs 15 residues. In germline, CDR1 is LGHNA, CDR2 YNFKEQ. The ends were cut back, 1 base at V and 7 bases at J, with 16 bases in the middle. CDR3 amino acids: CASSQGPAPGSTQYF. Here the CDR3 DNA reads TGTGCCAGCAGCCAAGGCCCGGCCCCAGGGTCGACCCAGTACTTC.

The rearrangement joins TRBV19 to TRBJ2-1, with TRBD1 as a possible D gene (5 bases). This CDR3 has 14 amino acids. Trimming shortened V by 2 bases and J by 2 bases, and 7 bases separated the two germline ends. The germline V gene encodes CDR1 LNHDA and CDR2 SQIVND (reference sequence). In DNA form, the CDR3 reads TGTGCCAGTAGTATAAAGGGGACCTACAATGAGCAGTTCTTC. It codes for CASSIKGTYNEQFF.

V and J are TRBV25-1 and TRBJ1-1, with 7 bases that match TRBD1. The CDR3 length is 16 residues. Germline V lookup: CDR1 MGHDK, CDR2 SYGVNS. J gave up 0 bases and V 3 bases, and 7 bases lay outside the gene matches. CDR3 residues: CASSDTLGTVNTEAFF. The CDR3 DNA is TGTGCCAGCAGTGATACCCTCGGGACAGTGAACACTGAAGCTTTCTTT.

This clonotype was counted only a few times. This sequence joins TRBV27 and TRBJ2-5, with 8 bases identical to TRBD2. With 5 bases clipped from V and 5 bases from J, the junction kept 13 bases outside the gene matches. The germline V gene has CDR1 MNHEY and CDR2 SMNVEV (reference sequence). CDR3 size: 16 residues. The CDR3 reads CASSPLGSGGWETQYF. The CDR3 DNA reads as TGTGCCAGCAGTCCCCTAGGAAGCGGGGGTTGGGAGACCCAGTACTTC.